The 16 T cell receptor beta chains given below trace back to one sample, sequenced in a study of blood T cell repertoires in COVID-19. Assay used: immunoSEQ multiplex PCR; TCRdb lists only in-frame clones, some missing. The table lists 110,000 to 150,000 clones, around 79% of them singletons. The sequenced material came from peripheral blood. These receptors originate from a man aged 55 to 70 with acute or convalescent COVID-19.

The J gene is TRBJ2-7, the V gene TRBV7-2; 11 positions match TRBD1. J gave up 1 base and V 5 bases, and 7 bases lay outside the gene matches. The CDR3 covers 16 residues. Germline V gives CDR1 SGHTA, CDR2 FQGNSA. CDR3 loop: CASSLRGTGGSYEQYF. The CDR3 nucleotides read TGTGCCAGCAGCCTGAGGGGGACAGGGGGATCCTACGAGCAGTACTTC.

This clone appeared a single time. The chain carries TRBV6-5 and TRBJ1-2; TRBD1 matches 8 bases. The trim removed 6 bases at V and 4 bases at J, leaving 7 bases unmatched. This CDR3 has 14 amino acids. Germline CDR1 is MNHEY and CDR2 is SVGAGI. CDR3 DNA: TGTGCCAGCAGAATTCAGGGGGCGGGCTATGGCTACACCTTC. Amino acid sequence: CASRIQGAGYGYTF.

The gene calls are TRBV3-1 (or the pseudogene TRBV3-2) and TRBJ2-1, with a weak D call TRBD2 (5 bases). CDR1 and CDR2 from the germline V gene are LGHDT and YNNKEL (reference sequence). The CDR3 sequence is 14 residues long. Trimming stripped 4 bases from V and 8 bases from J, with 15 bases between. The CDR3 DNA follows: TGTGCCAGCAGCCCGGCTTCCCGGGAAGATGAGCAGTTCTTC. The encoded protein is CASSPASREDEQFF.

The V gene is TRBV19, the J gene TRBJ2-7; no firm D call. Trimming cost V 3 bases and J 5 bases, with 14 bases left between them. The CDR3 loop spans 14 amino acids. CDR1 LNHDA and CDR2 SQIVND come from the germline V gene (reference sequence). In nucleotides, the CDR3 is TGTGCCAGTAGTATCGGCAGGTGGCCCAACGAGCAGTACTTC. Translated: CASSIGRWPNEQYF.

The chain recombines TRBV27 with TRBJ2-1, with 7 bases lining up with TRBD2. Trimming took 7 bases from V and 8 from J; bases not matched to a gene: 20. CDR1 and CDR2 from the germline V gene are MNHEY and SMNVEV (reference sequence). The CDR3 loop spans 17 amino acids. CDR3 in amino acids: CASTFPHAHSGIDEQFF. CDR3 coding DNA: TGTGCCAGCACTTTCCCCCACGCCCACAGCGGGATTGATGAGCAGTTCTTC.

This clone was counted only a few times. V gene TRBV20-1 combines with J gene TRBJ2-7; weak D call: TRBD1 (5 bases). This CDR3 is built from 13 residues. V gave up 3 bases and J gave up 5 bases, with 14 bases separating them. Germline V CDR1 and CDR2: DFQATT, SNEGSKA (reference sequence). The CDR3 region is CSASGRAGHEQYF. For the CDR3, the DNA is TGCAGTGCTAGTGGCAGGGCCGGGCACGAGCAGTACTTC.

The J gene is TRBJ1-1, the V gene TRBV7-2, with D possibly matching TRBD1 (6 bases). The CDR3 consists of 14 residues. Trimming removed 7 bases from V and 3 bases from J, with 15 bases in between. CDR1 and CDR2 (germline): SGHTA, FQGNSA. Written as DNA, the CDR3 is TGTGCCAGCACCCATGACAGGCTCTACACTGAAGCTTTCTTT. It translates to CASTHDRLYTEAFF.

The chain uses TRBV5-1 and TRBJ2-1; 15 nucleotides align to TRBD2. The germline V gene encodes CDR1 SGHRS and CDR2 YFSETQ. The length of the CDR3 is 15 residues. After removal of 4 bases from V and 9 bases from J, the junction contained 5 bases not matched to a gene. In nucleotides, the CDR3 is TGCGCCAGCAGCCCACCGGGACTAGCGGGAGGTGAGCAGTTCTTC. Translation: CASSPPGLAGGEQFF.

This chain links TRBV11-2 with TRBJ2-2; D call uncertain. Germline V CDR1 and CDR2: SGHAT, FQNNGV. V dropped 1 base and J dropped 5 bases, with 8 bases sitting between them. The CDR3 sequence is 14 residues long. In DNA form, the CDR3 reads TGTGCCAGCAGCTTAGCGGGTCGGACCGGGGAGCTGTTTTTT. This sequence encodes CASSLAGRTGELFF.

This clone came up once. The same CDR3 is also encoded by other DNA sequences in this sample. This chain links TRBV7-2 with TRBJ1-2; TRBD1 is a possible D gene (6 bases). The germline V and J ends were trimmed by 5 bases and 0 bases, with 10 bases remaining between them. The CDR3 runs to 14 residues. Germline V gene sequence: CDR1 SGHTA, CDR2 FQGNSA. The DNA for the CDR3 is TGTGCCAGCAGCAGGGACACCGCTAACTATGGCTACACCTTC. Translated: CASSRDTANYGYTF.

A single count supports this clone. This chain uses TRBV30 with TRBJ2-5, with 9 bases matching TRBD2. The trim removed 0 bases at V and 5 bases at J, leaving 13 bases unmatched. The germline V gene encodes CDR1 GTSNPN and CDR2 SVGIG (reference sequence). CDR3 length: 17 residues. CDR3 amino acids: CAWSVQGLREGGETQYF. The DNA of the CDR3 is TGTGCCTGGAGTGTACAGGGCTTGCGGGAGGGCGGGGAGACCCAGTACTTC.

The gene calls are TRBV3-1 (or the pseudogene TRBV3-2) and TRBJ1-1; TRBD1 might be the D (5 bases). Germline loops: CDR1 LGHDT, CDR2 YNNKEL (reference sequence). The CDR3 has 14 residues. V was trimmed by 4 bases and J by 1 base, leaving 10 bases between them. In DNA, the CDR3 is TGTGCCAGCAGCCTCTGGACAACGAACACTGAAGCTTTCTTT. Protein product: CASSLWTTNTEAFF.

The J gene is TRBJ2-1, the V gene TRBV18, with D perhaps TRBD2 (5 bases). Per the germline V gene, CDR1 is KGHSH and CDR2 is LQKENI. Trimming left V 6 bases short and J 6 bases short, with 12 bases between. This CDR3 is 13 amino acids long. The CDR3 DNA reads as TGTGCCAGCTCTCGGGAACAGTCCAATGAGCAGTTCTTC. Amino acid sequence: CASSREQSNEQFF.

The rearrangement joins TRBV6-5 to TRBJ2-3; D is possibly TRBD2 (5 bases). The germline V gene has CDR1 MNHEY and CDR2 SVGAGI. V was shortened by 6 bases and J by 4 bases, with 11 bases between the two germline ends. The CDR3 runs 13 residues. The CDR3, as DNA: TGTGCCAGCAGCATACTAGGCTCAGATACGCAGTATTTT. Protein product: CASSILGSDTQYF.

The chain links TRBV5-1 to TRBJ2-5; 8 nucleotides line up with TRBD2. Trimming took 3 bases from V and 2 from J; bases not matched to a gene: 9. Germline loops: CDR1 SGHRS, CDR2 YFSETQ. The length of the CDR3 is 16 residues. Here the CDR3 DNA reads TGCGCCAGCAGCTCCTCCAGCGGGAGAAGACAAGAGACCCAGTACTTC. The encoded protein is CASSSSSGRRQETQYF.

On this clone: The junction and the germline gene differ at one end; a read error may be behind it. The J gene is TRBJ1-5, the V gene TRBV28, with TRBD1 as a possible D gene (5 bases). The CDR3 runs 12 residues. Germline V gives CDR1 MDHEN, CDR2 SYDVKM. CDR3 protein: CASSLMAGPVRF. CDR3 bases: TGTGCCAGCAGTTTAATGGCGGGACCCGTCCGTTTT. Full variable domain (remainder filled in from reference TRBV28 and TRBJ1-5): DVKVTQSSRYLVKRTGEKVFLECVQDMDHENMFWYRQDPGLGLRLIYFSYDVKMKEKGDIPEGYSVSREKKERFSLILESASTNQTSMYLCASSLMAGPVRFGDGTRLSIL.